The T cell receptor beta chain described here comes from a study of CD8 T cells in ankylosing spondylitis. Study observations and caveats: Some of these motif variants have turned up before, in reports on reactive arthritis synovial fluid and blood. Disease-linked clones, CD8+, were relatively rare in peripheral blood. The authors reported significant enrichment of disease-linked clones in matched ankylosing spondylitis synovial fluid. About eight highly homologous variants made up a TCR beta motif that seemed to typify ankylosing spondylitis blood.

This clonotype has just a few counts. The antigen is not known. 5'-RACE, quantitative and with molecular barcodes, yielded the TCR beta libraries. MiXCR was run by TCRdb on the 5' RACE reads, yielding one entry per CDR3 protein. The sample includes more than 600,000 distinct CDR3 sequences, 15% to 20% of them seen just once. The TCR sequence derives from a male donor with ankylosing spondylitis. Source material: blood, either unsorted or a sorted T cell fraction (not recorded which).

The CDR3 here is CASSPRDSMNTEAFF. CDR3 DNA: TGTGCCAGCAGTCCTCGGGACAGCATGAACACTGAAGCTTTCTTT. The V and J genes are TRBV6-2 or TRBV6-3 and TRBJ1-1; 7 nucleotides match TRBD1. The CDR3 spans 15 residues. CDR1 and CDR2 (germline): MNHEY, SVGEGT. V trimming: 5 bases; J trimming: 0 bases; junction bases outside the gene matches: 6.